The present TCR beta chain was sequenced within a study of blood T cell repertoires in COVID-19. For the study at large: Material from acute and convalescent COVID-19 was sourced from the United States, Italy and Spain.

V lost 7 bases, J lost 3 bases, and 8 bases stayed unmatched. This CDR3 has 15 amino acids. Germline CDR1 and CDR2: LNHDA and SQIVND (reference sequence). A single count supports this clone. Here immunoSEQ multiplex PCR was the method, and the copy in TCRdb shows in-frame clones only, minus some. This sample carries 190,000 or so clones, approximately 87% of them seen once, and the ten largest clones take approximately 0.75%. Sequencing input: peripheral blood. V is TRBV19 and J is TRBJ1-4; TRBD1 aligns across 7 bases. This sequence was found in a woman aged 70-85 years with acute or convalescent COVID-19. The CDR3 region has the DNA TGTGCCAGTATGGGGACAGATCGGGCTAATGAAAAACTGTTTTTT. Its translation: CASMGTDRANEKLFF. Based on the CDR3 plus reference TRBV19 and TRBJ1-4, the full variable domain is DGGITQSPKYLFRKEGQNVTLSCEQNLNHDAMYWYRQDPGQGLRLIYYSQIVNDFQKGDIAEGYSVSREKKESFPLTVTSAQKNPTAFYLCASMGTDRANEKLFFGSGTQLSVL.